This note documents a single TCR beta chain sequence. The antigen is not known. One junction end disagrees with the germline gene, perhaps due to a read error. This record belongs to a study of beta chain features in type 1 diabetes. Study at large: Across the samples, some 98,000,000 sorted cells were examined in total. Study-wide points: High TCR expression in some cells could lead to their over-representation in cDNA sequencing.

Central memory, naive, regulatory and stem cell-like memory CD4+ cells were sorted by CD45RO/CCR7/CD25/CD127/CD95/CD27. Reverse transcription of all isolated RNA meant that expressed TCRB transcripts were sequenced. The data were produced by immunoSEQ multiplex PCR, yet TCRdb's version contains in-frame clones alone and is incomplete. Of 390,000 or so clones in the sample, approximately 15% were seen once. Sequencing used naive CD4+ T cells from blood. The source of this sequence is a man between 25 and 39 years old in good health.

The CDR3 DNA sequence: TGTGTCAGCAGTGGTCTAGCAAACACCGGGGAGCTGTTTTTT. It is translated as CVSSGLANTGELFF. This sequence joins TRBV2 and TRBJ2-2; perhaps TRBD2 as D (5 bases). The CDR3 sequence is 14 residues long. Germline V gene sequence: CDR1 SNHLY, CDR2 FYNNEI.